This T cell receptor beta chain is drawn from a study of T cell responses to AZD1222 COVID-19 vaccine. Study results and caveats: Sampling captured repertoires only after the peak T cell response. Two AZD1222 administrations were followed by greater Spike-specific TCR breadth and depth.

Using immunoSEQ multiplex PCR, the repertoire was profiled, and TCRdb retains in-frame clones only, with some absent. Of 200,000 or so clones in the sample, approximately 91% were seen once. Germline assignment: CDR1 MNHEY and CDR2 SVGAGI. Trimming left V 5 bases short and J 6 bases short, with 13 bases between. The length of the CDR3 is 14 residues. Note on this clone: Its matching antigen is unknown.

The rearrangement links TRBV6-5 to TRBJ1-4, with D perhaps TRBD1 (6 bases). This TCR was sampled from an adult in good health. The material was peripheral blood, obtained on day 0 of AZD1222 vaccination. CDR3: CASSKGGLDEKLFF. CDR3 DNA: TGTGCCAGCAGTAAGGGGGGGTTGGATGAAAAACTGTTTTTT.